The 28 T cell receptor beta chains listed next were all sequenced from one sample in a study of T cell responses to AZD1222 COVID-19 vaccine. Here immunoSEQ multiplex PCR was the method, and the copy in TCRdb shows in-frame clones only, minus some. The sample yields tens of thousands of clones, approximately 80% seen once. The sequenced sample was peripheral blood, obtained 28 days after the second AZD1222 dose. The receptors come from an adult who received the AZD1222 COVID-19 vaccine.

The chain recombines TRBV28 with TRBJ2-2, with D unclear. Germline CDR1 is MDHEN and CDR2 is SYDVKM. The germline V and J ends were trimmed by 4 bases and 4 bases, with 7 bases remaining between them. The CDR3 length is 13 residues. The CDR3 protein is CASSYSVTGELFF. The CDR3 coding sequence is TGTGCCAGCAGTTACAGCGTCACCGGGGAGCTGTTTTTT.

The rearrangement joins TRBV29-1 to TRBJ1-1; D might be TRBD1 (6 bases). The germline gives CDR1 SQVTM, CDR2 ANQGSEA. V was shortened by 6 bases and J by 8 bases, with 16 bases between the two germline ends. The CDR3 loop spans 12 amino acids. In DNA form, the CDR3 reads TGCAGCGTCCGTGGGGGGGGCGGCGAAGCTTTCTTT. This codes for CSVRGGGGEAFF.

With respect to this clone: Sequence at one end of the junction differs from germline and may be a read error. The rearrangement links TRBV6-5 to TRBJ1-3; 7 positions match TRBD1. Germline V lookup: CDR1 MNHEY, CDR2 SVGAGI. CDR3 length: 15 amino acids. For the CDR3, the DNA is TGTGCCACCAGTTGGGACAGCAGCTCTGGAAACACCATATATTTT. It is translated as CATSWDSSSGNTIYF.

The chain is built from TRBV2 and TRBJ1-1; D is perhaps TRBD1 (5 bases). V lost 6 bases and J 1 base, leaving 15 bases between the germline ends. The CDR3 consists of 15 residues. Germline V gene lookup returns CDR1 SNHLY and CDR2 FYNNEI. The DNA for the CDR3 is TGTGCCAGCAGAGCAAACAGGATTTCGAACACTGAAGCTTTCTTT. It is translated as CASRANRISNTEAFF.

The V and J genes are TRBV18 and TRBJ1-2; the D gene is possibly TRBD1 (5 bases). The CDR3 runs 15 residues. Trimming removed 2 bases at V and 2 bases at J, with 12 bases between. CDR1 KGHSH and CDR2 LQKENI come from the germline V gene. Here the CDR3 DNA reads TGTGCCAGCTCACCAAGGGAAGGGGAGAACTATGGCTACACCTTC. Protein: CASSPREGENYGYTF.

This clone was recorded once. The chain employs TRBV21-1 and TRBJ2-5; TRBD2 is the table's D call, not checked against the DNA. TRBV21-1 is given as a pseudogene. The CDR3 covers 13 residues. The CDR3 sequence: CATKSGGHTAQYF. Here the CDR3 DNA reads TGTGCCACCAAGAGCGGGGGACACACGGCCCAGTACTTC.

The chain recombines TRBV4-1 with TRBJ1-6; 8 nucleotides align to TRBD1. The CDR3 runs 16 residues. Germline V lookup: CDR1 MGHRA, CDR2 YSYEKL. Trimming removed 5 bases from V and 9 bases from J; junction bases left unmatched: 12. CDR3 residues: CASSKVPGQESSPLHF. CDR3 nucleotide sequence: TGCGCCAGCAGCAAAGTTCCGGGACAGGAAAGTTCACCCCTCCACTTT.

This clone was seen only once. The chain combines TRBV28 with TRBJ2-7; D may match TRBD1 or TRBD2 (6 bases each). Germline V gene data show CDR1 as MDHEN and CDR2 as SYDVKM. There are 18 residues in the CDR3. V gave up 7 bases and J gave up 3 bases, with 28 bases separating them. The CDR3 here is CASILYYREDNRNYEQYF. The CDR3 nucleotides are TGTGCCAGCATTCTTTACTACAGGGAGGATAACAGAAACTACGAGCAGTACTTC.

The CDR3 protein is CASSLGPTYGYTF. Written as DNA, the CDR3 is TGTGCCAGTAGTCTCGGGCCTACGTATGGCTACACCTTC. V is TRBV19 and J is TRBJ1-2; D is unresolved. Trimming removed 5 bases at V and 5 bases at J, with 12 bases between. The CDR3 runs to 13 residues. Germline lookup yields CDR1 LNHDA and CDR2 SQIVND (reference sequence).

This chain uses TRBV6-5 with TRBJ2-3; the D is unclear. The CDR3 covers 14 residues. CDR1 and CDR2 from the germline V gene are MNHEY and SVGAGI. Deletions cut 5 bases from V and 2 bases from J, with 11 bases between. As DNA, the CDR3 is TGTGCCAGCAGTAGGGCCGTTTTCACAGATACGCAGTATTTT. As protein: CASSRAVFTDTQYF.

This clone is a singleton in its sample. This chain uses TRBV6-1 with TRBJ2-5, with D uncertain. Trimming left V 0 bases short and J 4 bases short, with 12 bases between. The CDR3 consists of 15 residues. Per germline, CDR1 MNHNS and CDR2 SASEGT. CDR3 in DNA: TGTGCCAGCAGTGAAGCCCCATCGGTATCAGAGACCCAGTACTTC. Amino acid sequence: CASSEAPSVSETQYF.

V is TRBV11-2 and J is TRBJ1-4; tentatively, D is TRBD1 (6 bases). CDR1 is SGHAT, CDR2 FQNNGV, per germline. This CDR3 comprises 14 residues. Trimming stripped 3 bases from V and 7 bases from J, with 12 bases between. The CDR3 loop is CASSFRGRVEKLFF. The CDR3 region has the DNA TGTGCCAGCAGCTTCAGGGGAAGAGTTGAAAAACTGTTTTTT.

The gene calls are TRBV12-3 or TRBV12-4 and TRBJ2-7; D is possibly TRBD1 (6 bases). The CDR3 runs 13 residues. V dropped 4 bases and J dropped 6 bases, with 13 bases sitting between them. The CDR3 protein is CASSSTGSREQYF. The CDR3 coding sequence is TGTGCCAGCAGTTCCACAGGGAGTCGCGAGCAGTACTTC.

In its sample, this clone was seen once. This rearrangement joins TRBV24-1 to TRBJ1-2; D gene ambiguous. The CDR3 totals 15 residues. The V gene lost 9 bases and the J gene lost 3 bases, with 19 bases spanning the gap. Germline-derived CDR1 and CDR2 are KGHDR and SFDVKD. CDR3: CATEGPLGTDYGYTF. CDR3 nucleotides: TGTGCCACCGAGGGCCCGCTGGGAACAGACTATGGCTACACCTTC.

This sequence joins TRBV2 and TRBJ1-2, with D perhaps TRBD1 (6 bases). V lost 2 bases, J lost 4 bases, and 11 bases lay in between. The CDR3 sequence is 14 residues long. CDR1 and CDR2 from the germline V gene are SNHLY and FYNNEI. The CDR3 protein is CASSELRGFYGYTF. Here the CDR3 DNA reads TGTGCCAGCAGTGAACTAAGGGGGTTCTATGGCTACACCTTC.

This clone was counted between two and nine times. V gene TRBV16 combines with J gene TRBJ2-7; tentatively, D is TRBD1 or TRBD2 (5 bases each). The germline CDR1 and CDR2 sequences are KGHSY and FQNENV. V lost 4 bases to trimming and J lost 5 bases, with 15 bases between them. The CDR3 sequence is 14 residues long. In DNA, the CDR3 is TGTGCCAGCAGCCTTATGGGGGATATAGACGAGCAGTACGTC. Protein sequence: CASSLMGDIDEQYV.

This chain joins TRBV10-3 and TRBJ2-5; no clear D. Germline CDR1 reads ENHRY; CDR2 reads SYGVKD. V dropped 2 bases and J dropped 5 bases, with 9 bases sitting between them. The CDR3 is 13 amino acids. The CDR3 coding sequence is TGTGCCATCAGTGAGCGGACCCTGGAGACCCAGTACTTC. This sequence encodes CAISERTLETQYF.

The V gene is TRBV15, the J gene TRBJ2-1, with D possibly being TRBD2 (6 bases). The CDR3 is 12 amino acids. The germline V gene encodes CDR1 LNHNV and CDR2 YYDKDF (reference sequence). Trimming cost V 5 bases and J 8 bases, with 10 bases left between them. CDR3 in DNA: TGTGCCACCAGCGGGGGGTATTATGAGCAGTTCTTC. This gives the protein CATSGGYYEQFF. The complete variable domain, with remaining parts taken from reference TRBV15 and TRBJ2-1, reads DAMVIQNPRYQVTQFGKPVTLSCSQTLNHNVMYWYQQKSSQAPKLLFHYYDKDFNNEADTPDNFQSRRPNTSFCFLDIRSPGLGDTAMYLCATSGGYYEQFFGPGTRLTVL.

This chain uses TRBV9 with TRBJ2-5; D uncertain. V lost 0 bases, J lost 3 bases, and 9 bases lay in between. Germline CDR1 is SGDLS and CDR2 is YYNGEE. The CDR3 is 14 amino acids. The CDR3 nucleotides read TGTGCCAGCAGCGTAGGGTCGGCGGAAGAGACCCAGTACTTC. This sequence encodes CASSVGSAEETQYF.

V and J are TRBV10-1 and TRBJ1-3, with a weak D call TRBD1 (6 bases). The V end was cut by 8 bases, the J end by 2 bases, with 16 bases between. Germline-derived CDR1 and CDR2 are WNHNN and SYGVQD (reference sequence). This CDR3 contains 15 residues. This CDR3 is CASRAGTNPGNTIYF. The CDR3 bases are TGCGCCAGCCGCGCAGGGACAAATCCTGGAAACACCATATATTTT.

This chain links TRBV7-2 with TRBJ1-3; D gene ambiguous. V lost 4 bases, J lost 2 bases, and 12 bases lay in between. In germline, CDR1 is SGHTA, CDR2 FQGNSA. The length of the CDR3 is 15 residues. The CDR3, as DNA: TGTGCCAGCAGCTCTGACCCAGCCCCTGGAAACACCATATATTTT. Translation: CASSSDPAPGNTIYF.

The chain carries TRBV7-8 and TRBJ1-1, with no clear D. V was clipped by 5 bases and J by 11 bases, with 18 bases between them. The CDR3 is 13 residues long. Germline lookup yields CDR1 SGHVS and CDR2 FQNEAQ. The CDR3 loop reads CASSQSSARGAFF. CDR3 coding DNA: TGTGCCAGCAGCCAATCATCGGCCCGTGGGGCTTTCTTT.

The J gene is TRBJ2-4, the V gene TRBV6-1; either TRBD1 or TRBD2 may fit D (5 bases each). The germline V gene has CDR1 MNHNS and CDR2 SASEGT. The V end lost 3 bases, the J end lost 7 bases, and 13 bases lay between the germline ends. The CDR3 length is 14 residues. The CDR3 protein is CASSEDWGTNIQYF. The CDR3 bases are TGTGCCAGCAGTGAGGACTGGGGGACGAACATTCAGTACTTC.

The chain recombines TRBV5-6 with TRBJ1-5; perhaps TRBD1 as D (5 bases). This CDR3 has 13 amino acids. Germline V CDR1 and CDR2: SGHDT, YYEEEE. Trimming took 5 bases from V and 2 from J, leaving 8 bases between them. The CDR3 here is CASSLGRNQPQHF. As DNA, the CDR3 is TGTGCCAGCAGTCTGGGGCGCAATCAGCCCCAGCATTTT.

The J gene is TRBJ2-7, the V gene TRBV4-2; weak D call: TRBD2 (6 bases). Germline CDR1 LGHNA, CDR2 YNFKEQ. The CDR3 totals 18 residues. Trimming stripped 1 base from V and 6 bases from J, with 25 bases between. The CDR3 region has the DNA TGTGCCAGCAGCCAAGCGGGTAATCTGGGACTCCGCGGAGGCGAGCAGTACTTC. Residues: CASSQAGNLGLRGGEQYF.

The chain joins TRBV18 to TRBJ2-5; tentatively, D is TRBD1 (5 bases). The V gene lost 0 bases and the J gene lost 4 bases, with 9 bases spanning the gap. CDR1 is KGHSH and CDR2 is LQKENI in the germline V gene. CDR3 length equals 14 residues. The CDR3 region is CASSPPAGSETQYF. DNA of the CDR3: TGTGCCAGCTCACCACCCGCAGGGTCAGAGACCCAGTACTTC. The variable domain in full, with the rest retrieved from reference TRBV18 and TRBJ2-5, is NAGVMQNPRHLVRRRGQEARLRCSPMKGHSHVYWYRQLPEEGLKFMVYLQKENIIDESGMPKERFSAEFPKEGPSILRIQQVVRGDSAAYFCASSPPAGSETQYFGPGTRLLVL.

Sample share makes this clone medium-sized. DNA for the CDR3: TGTGCCAGCAGCCAAAATCGGGACAGTCGCTATGGCTACACCTTC. Its protein is CASSQNRDSRYGYTF. The chain carries TRBV3-1 (or the pseudogene TRBV3-2) and TRBJ1-2; 7 bases are a match to TRBD1. The germline V gene has CDR1 LGHDT and CDR2 YNNKEL (reference sequence). The CDR3 totals 15 residues. The trim removed 2 bases at V and 4 bases at J, leaving 7 bases unmatched.

The J gene is TRBJ2-1, the V gene TRBV4-1, with a weak D call TRBD2 (6 bases). Between the trimmed V and J ends, which lost 0 bases and 5 bases, there was a span of 20 bases. Germline V CDR1 and CDR2: MGHRA, YSYEKL. This CDR3 is 18 amino acids long. The CDR3 here is CASSQDQAGPLKDNEQFF. CDR3 bases: TGCGCCAGCAGCCAAGATCAAGCGGGCCCCCTTAAGGACAATGAGCAGTTCTTC.